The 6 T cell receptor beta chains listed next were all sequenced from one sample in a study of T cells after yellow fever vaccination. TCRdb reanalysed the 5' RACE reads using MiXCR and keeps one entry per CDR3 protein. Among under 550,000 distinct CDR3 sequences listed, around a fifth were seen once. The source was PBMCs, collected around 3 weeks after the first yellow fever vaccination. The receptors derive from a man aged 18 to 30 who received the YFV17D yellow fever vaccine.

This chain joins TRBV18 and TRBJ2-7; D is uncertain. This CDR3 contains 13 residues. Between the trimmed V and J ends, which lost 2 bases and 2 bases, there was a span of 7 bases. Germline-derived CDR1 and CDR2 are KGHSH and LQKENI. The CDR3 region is CASSPGDPYEQYF. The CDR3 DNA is TGTGCCAGCTCACCAGGGGATCCCTACGAGCAGTACTTC.

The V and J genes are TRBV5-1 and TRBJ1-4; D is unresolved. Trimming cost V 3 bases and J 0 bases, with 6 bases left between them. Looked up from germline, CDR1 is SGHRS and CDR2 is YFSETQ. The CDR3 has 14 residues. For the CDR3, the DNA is TGCGCCAGCAGCTCCTCATCAACTAATGAAAAACTGTTTTTT. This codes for CASSSSSTNEKLFF.

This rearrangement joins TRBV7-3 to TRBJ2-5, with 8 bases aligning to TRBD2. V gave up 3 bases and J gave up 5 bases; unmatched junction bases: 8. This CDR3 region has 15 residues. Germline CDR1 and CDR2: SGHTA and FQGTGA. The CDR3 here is CASSLIGAGVETQYF. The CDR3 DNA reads TGTGCCAGCAGCTTGATCGGAGCGGGGGTGGAGACCCAGTACTTC. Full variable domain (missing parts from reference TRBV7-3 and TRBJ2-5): GAGVSQTPSNKVTEKGKYVELRCDPISGHTALYWYRQSLGQGPEFLIYFQGTGAADDSGLPNDRFFAVRPEGSVSTLKIQRTERGDSAVYLCASSLIGAGVETQYFGPGTRLLVL.

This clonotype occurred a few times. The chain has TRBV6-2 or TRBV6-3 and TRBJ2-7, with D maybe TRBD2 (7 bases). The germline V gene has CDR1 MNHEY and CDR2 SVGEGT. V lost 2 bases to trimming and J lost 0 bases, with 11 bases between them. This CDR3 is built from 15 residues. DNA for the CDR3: TGTGCCAGCAGTTACGCGGGGGCCACCTCCTACGAGCAGTACGTC. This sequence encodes CASSYAGATSYEQYV.

For the CDR3, the DNA is TGCGCCAGCAGCTTACGACAGGGGGCAGGGGTATCCTACAATGAGCAGTTCTTC. Amino acid sequence: CASSLRQGAGVSYNEQFF. The chain combines TRBV5-1 with TRBJ2-1, with 10 bases matching TRBD1. Germline V lookup: CDR1 SGHRS, CDR2 YFSETQ. Trimming removed 2 bases from V and 1 base from J; junction bases left unmatched: 9. CDR3 length: 18 amino acids.

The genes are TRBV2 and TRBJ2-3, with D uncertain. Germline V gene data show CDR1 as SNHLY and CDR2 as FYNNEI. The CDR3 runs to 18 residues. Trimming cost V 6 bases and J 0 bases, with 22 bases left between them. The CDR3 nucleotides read TGTGCCAGCAGCTTCGGTTCTAGACGTGTAACTAGCACAGATACGCAGTATTTT. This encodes CASSFGSRRVTSTDTQYF.